These 20 T cell receptor beta chains were sequenced from one sample in a study of beta chain features in type 1 diabetes. Overall study findings and caveats: When Type 1 diabetes patients were examined, their TCRB CDR3s proved moderately but significantly shorter in all four CD4+ subsets.

Expressed TCRB transcripts were sequenced because the isolated RNA had all been reverse transcribed beforehand. Measured with immunoSEQ multiplex PCR; TCRdb has only the in-frame clones, and not every one. The table shows hundreds of thousands of clones, with about an eighth occurring only once. These receptors' targets are unknown. Sequencing was done on a sample of naive CD4+ T cells from blood. Receptors were obtained from a man younger than 30 with type 1 diabetes.

The V gene is TRBV4-1, the J gene TRBJ2-1; 11 nucleotides agree with TRBD2. Losses at the gene ends were 4 bases for V and 4 bases for J; bases not matched to a gene: 6. The germline CDR1 and CDR2 sequences are MGHRA and YSYEKL. The CDR3 runs 16 residues. The chain's CDR3 is CASSPPGTSGYNEQFF. The CDR3 bases are TGCGCCAGCAGCCCCCCCGGGACTAGCGGTTACAATGAGCAGTTCTTC.

The chain joins TRBV18 to TRBJ1-2, with D uncertain. The CDR3 is made up of 14 amino acids. Germline V gene lookup returns CDR1 KGHSH and CDR2 LQKENI. V was trimmed by 3 bases and J by 6 bases, leaving 14 bases between them. The CDR3 sequence is CASSPTGSTHGYTF. The CDR3 DNA reads as TGTGCCAGCTCACCTACCGGGTCGACTCATGGCTACACCTTC.

This clone has just a few counts. CDR3 loop: CASSVTGTKGNEQFF. CDR3 coding DNA: TGTGCCAGCAGCGTCACCGGGACTAAAGGAAATGAGCAGTTCTTC. The rearrangement joins TRBV4-2 to TRBJ2-1; TRBD2 agrees at 7 bases. Germline assignment: CDR1 LGHNA and CDR2 YNFKEQ. This CDR3 contains 15 residues. The V segment lost 5 bases and the J segment 7 bases; nucleotides outside the gene matches: 11.

This clone was seen a few times. The chain has TRBV4-1 and TRBJ2-1; D not certain. The V end was cut by 0 bases, the J end by 8 bases, with 23 bases between. From germline, CDR1 is MGHRA and CDR2 YSYEKL. CDR3 length: 18 residues. CDR3: CASSQDSPIYNLRDEQFF. CDR3 in DNA: TGCGCCAGCAGCCAAGACAGTCCAATCTACAATCTAAGGGATGAGCAGTTCTTC.

The chain couples TRBV14 to TRBJ2-7; 10 bases line up with TRBD2. The CDR3 is made up of 15 amino acids. J was trimmed by 1 base and V by 3 bases; bases with no gene match: 3. Germline V gene data show CDR1 as SGHDN and CDR2 as FVKESK. The CDR3 DNA reads TGTGCCAGCAGCCAGGGACTAGCGCTTTCCTACGAGCAGTACTTC. Protein sequence: CASSQGLALSYEQYF.

The J gene is TRBJ1-2, the V gene TRBV19; D possibly corresponds to TRBD1 (5 bases). The CDR3 is made up of 14 amino acids. Per germline, CDR1 LNHDA and CDR2 SQIVND (reference sequence). The V gene lost 3 bases and the J gene lost 1 base, with 9 bases spanning the gap. In DNA, the CDR3 is TGTGCCAGTAGTATGCCGGACATTAACTATGGCTACACCTTC. Translating it yields CASSMPDINYGYTF.

This clone was seen only a few times. Other nucleotide sequences in the sample specify the same CDR3. The chain carries TRBV18 and TRBJ2-7, with unresolved D. V was shortened by 3 bases and J by 0 bases, with 3 bases between the two germline ends. From germline, CDR1 is KGHSH and CDR2 LQKENI. The CDR3 consists of 12 residues. The CDR3 region has the DNA TGTGCCAGCTCACCTAGCTCCTACGAGCAGTACTTC. It yields the protein CASSPSSYEQYF.

As regards this clone: One end of the junction does not line up with germline, which may come from a read error. The genes are TRBV11-3 and TRBJ2-5; 7 nucleotides line up with TRBD1. Per germline, CDR1 SGHNT and CDR2 YENEEA. The CDR3 runs 13 residues. The CDR3 loop reads CATSTGAAETQYF. DNA for the CDR3: TGTGCCACCAGCACAGGGGCCGCAGAGACCCAGTACTTC.

This clone has more than one count but fewer than ten. V gene TRBV15 combines with J gene TRBJ2-2, with TRBD2 matching over 8 bases. Germline loops: CDR1 LNHNV, CDR2 YYDKDF (reference sequence). This CDR3 is 14 amino acids long. V trimming: 1 base; J trimming: 8 bases; junction bases outside the gene matches: 3. For the CDR3, the DNA is TGTGCCACCAGCAGAGCGGGAGGGGCGGGGGAGCTGTTTTTT. Amino acid sequence: CATSRAGGAGELFF.

This clone was counted a few times. The gene calls are TRBV25-1 and TRBJ1-2, with D perhaps matching TRBD1 (5 bases). Trimming left V 2 bases short and J 0 bases short, with 10 bases between. The CDR3 loop spans 15 amino acids. From germline, CDR1 is MGHDK and CDR2 SYGVNS. As DNA, the CDR3 is TGTGCCAGCAGTGAAGGAACAGGCACTAACTATGGCTACACCTTC. Amino acid sequence: CASSEGTGTNYGYTF.

The genes are TRBV9 and TRBJ2-7, with 7 bases that match TRBD2. J lost 6 bases, V lost 0 bases, and 6 bases had no gene match. The CDR3 contains 14 residues. The germline CDR1 and CDR2 sequences are SGDLS and YYNGEE. The CDR3 DNA follows: TGTGCCAGCAGCGTAGGGACTAGGGGCAGCGAGCAGTACTTC. Translating gives CASSVGTRGSEQYF.

This clone came up a few times. The gene calls are TRBV6-5 and TRBJ1-4; D perhaps matches TRBD1 (6 bases). The V end was cut by 6 bases, the J end by 12 bases, with 17 bases between. The CDR3 loop spans 13 amino acids. Germline V CDR1 and CDR2: MNHEY, SVGAGI. Here the CDR3 DNA reads TGTGCCAGCAGGAGACCCTCAGGGGATCAACTGTTTTTT. Its translation is CASRRPSGDQLFF.

This clone was recorded a few times. V gene TRBV4-2 combines with J gene TRBJ1-4; TRBD1 aligns across 8 bases. This CDR3 has 14 residues. The germline V gene has CDR1 LGHNA and CDR2 YNFKEQ. The J segment lost 7 bases and the V segment lost 0 bases, leaving 1 base of the junction unmatched. The CDR3 DNA reads as TGTGCCAGCAGCCAAGATGGACAGGGTGAAAAACTGTTTTTT. As protein: CASSQDGQGEKLFF.

The sample holds a few counts of this clone. V is TRBV4-1 and J is TRBJ1-1, with 7 nucleotides matching TRBD1. Germline loops: CDR1 MGHRA, CDR2 YSYEKL. The CDR3 spans 15 residues. Trimming at V came to 1 base and at J to 3 bases, leaving 5 bases not matched to a gene. The CDR3 loop is CASSQASQGYTEAFF. The CDR3, as DNA: TGCGCCAGCAGCCAAGCGTCACAGGGGTACACTGAAGCTTTCTTT.

This chain connects TRBV29-1 to TRBJ2-7; the match to TRBD1 covers 10 bases. The CDR3 has 14 amino acids. Unmatched junction bases numbered 7, after V lost 6 bases and J lost 2 bases. CDR1 is SQVTM and CDR2 is ANQGSEA in the germline V gene. In DNA, the CDR3 is TGCAGCGTGGTGACAGGGGGCCCTACCTACGAGCAGTACTTC. Translation: CSVVTGGPTYEQYF.

This clone appeared a few times. The chain has TRBV7-2 and TRBJ2-4, with D perhaps TRBD1 or TRBD2 (5 bases each). The CDR3 covers 13 residues. Germline CDR1 is SGHTA and CDR2 is FQGNSA. V lost 3 bases and J lost 12, with 15 bases in between. The CDR3, as DNA: TGTGCCAGCAGCTTGAGGGGCGATCGGGATCAGTACTTC. Translating it yields CASSLRGDRDQYF. The full variable domain, its missing parts supplied by reference TRBV7-2 and TRBJ2-4, is GAGVSQSPSNKVTEKGKDVELRCDPISGHTALYWYRQSLGQGLEFLIYFQGNSAPDKSGLPSDRFSAERTGGSVSTLTIQRTQQEDSAVYLCASSLRGDRDQYFGAGTRLSVL.

The chain recombines TRBV18 with TRBJ2-3; 8 bases fit TRBD1. There are 17 residues in the CDR3. The trim removed 3 bases at V and 1 base at J, leaving 9 bases unmatched. CDR1 KGHSH and CDR2 LQKENI come from the germline V gene. The CDR3 DNA reads TGTGCCAGCTCACCCCACAGGGGGAGTCATGGCACAGATACGCAGTATTTT. It yields the protein CASSPHRGSHGTDTQYF.

The V and J genes are TRBV10-3 and TRBJ2-5, with D perhaps assigned TRBD1 or TRBD2 (5 bases each). The CDR3 runs to 14 residues. V lost 6 bases to trimming and J lost 5 bases, with 16 bases between them. Germline V gives CDR1 ENHRY, CDR2 SYGVKD. The CDR3: CAIREVGDGETQYF. The CDR3 region has the DNA TGTGCCATCAGGGAGGTCGGGGACGGGGAGACCCAGTACTTC.

The rearrangement joins TRBV5-1 to TRBJ2-7, with D possibly being TRBD1 (6 bases). Germline CDR1 reads SGHRS; CDR2 reads YFSETQ. This CDR3 is 13 amino acids long. The germline V and J ends were trimmed by 4 bases and 2 bases, with 10 bases remaining between them. The DNA of the CDR3 is TGCGCCAGCAGCGGGGACATACCCTACGAGCAGTACTTC. Protein: CASSGDIPYEQYF.

The rearrangement joins TRBV25-1 to TRBJ2-1; the D call may be TRBD1 or TRBD2 (5 bases each). The CDR3 contains 13 residues. V lost 6 bases and J lost 3, with 9 bases in between. Germline V gene data show CDR1 as MGHDK and CDR2 as SYGVNS. The CDR3 DNA reads TGTGCCAGCAGGAGGGACGGCTACAATGAGCAGTTCTTC. Its protein is CASRRDGYNEQFF.